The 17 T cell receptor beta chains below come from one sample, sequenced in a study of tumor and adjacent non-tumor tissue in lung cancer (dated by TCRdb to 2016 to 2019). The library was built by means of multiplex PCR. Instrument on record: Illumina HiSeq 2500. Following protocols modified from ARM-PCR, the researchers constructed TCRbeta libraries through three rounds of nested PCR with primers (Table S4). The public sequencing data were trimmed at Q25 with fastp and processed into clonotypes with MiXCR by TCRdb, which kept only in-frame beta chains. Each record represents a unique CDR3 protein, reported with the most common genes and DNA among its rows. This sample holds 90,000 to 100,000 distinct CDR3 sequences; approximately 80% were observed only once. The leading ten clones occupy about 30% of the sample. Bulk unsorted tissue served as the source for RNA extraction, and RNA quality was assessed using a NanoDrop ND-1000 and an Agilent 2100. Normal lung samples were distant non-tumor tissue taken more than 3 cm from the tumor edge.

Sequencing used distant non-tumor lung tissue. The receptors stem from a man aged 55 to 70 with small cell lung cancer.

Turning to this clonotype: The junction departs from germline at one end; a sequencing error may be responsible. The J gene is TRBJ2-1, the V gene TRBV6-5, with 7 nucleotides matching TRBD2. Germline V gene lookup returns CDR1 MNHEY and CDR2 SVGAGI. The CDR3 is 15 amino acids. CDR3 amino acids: CASSYTGGVGNAQFF. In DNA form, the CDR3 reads TGTGCCAGCAGTTACACTGGGGGGGTGGGTAATGCGCAGTTCTTC.

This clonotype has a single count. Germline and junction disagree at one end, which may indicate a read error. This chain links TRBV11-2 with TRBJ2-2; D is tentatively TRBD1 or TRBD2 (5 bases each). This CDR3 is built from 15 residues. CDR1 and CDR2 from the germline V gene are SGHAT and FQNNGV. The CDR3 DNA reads TGTGCCAACAGCTTTGTTCGACTGGACACCGGGGAGCCGTTTTTT. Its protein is CANSFVRLDTGEPFF.

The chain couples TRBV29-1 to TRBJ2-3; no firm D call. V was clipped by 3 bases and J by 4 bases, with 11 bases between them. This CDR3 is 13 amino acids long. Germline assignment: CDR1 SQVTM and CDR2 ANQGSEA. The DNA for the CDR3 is TGCAGCGTTGAGAGCCGAGACGCAGATACGCAGTATTTT. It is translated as CSVESRDADTQYF.

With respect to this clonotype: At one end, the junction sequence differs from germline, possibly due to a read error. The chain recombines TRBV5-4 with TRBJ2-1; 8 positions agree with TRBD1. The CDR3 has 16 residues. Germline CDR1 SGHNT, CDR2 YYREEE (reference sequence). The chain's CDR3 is CASSLRAGGFYDEQFF. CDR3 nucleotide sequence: TGTGCCAGTAGCTTGAGGGCAGGGGGCTTCTACGATGAGCAGTTCTTC.

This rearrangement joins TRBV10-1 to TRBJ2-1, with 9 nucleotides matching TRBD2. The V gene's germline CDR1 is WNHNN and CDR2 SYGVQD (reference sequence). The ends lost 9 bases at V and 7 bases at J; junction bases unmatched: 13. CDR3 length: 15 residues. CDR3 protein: CARSPGGLASNEQFF. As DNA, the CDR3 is TGCGCCAGGAGTCCTGGGGGACTAGCATCTAATGAGCAGTTCTTC.

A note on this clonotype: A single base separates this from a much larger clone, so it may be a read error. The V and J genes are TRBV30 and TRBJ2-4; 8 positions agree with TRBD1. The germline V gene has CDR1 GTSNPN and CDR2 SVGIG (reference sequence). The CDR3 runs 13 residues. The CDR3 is CAWTNRGTNIRYF. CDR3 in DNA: TGTGCCTGGACGAACAGGGGGACAAACATTCGGTACTTC.

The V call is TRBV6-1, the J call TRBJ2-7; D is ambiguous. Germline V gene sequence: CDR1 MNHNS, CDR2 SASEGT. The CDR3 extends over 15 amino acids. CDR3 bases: TGTGCCAGCAACACAATCGTGTCGTCCTTCTACGAACAGTACGTC. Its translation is CASNTIVSSFYEQYV.

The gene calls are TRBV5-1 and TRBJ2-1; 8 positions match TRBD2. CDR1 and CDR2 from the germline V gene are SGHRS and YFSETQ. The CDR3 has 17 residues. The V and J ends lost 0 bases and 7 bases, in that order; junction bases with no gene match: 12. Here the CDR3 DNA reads TGCGCCAGCAGCTTGGATCTGACGGGAGGGCCATTAAATGAGCAGTTCTTC. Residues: CASSLDLTGGPLNEQFF.

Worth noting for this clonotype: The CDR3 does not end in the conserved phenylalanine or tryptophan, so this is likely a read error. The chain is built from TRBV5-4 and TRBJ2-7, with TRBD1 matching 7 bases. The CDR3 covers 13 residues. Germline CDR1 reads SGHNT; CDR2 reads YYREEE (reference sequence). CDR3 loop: CVSSLNRDSEQYI. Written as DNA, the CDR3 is TGTGTCAGCAGCTTAAACCGGGACAGCGAGCAGTACATC.

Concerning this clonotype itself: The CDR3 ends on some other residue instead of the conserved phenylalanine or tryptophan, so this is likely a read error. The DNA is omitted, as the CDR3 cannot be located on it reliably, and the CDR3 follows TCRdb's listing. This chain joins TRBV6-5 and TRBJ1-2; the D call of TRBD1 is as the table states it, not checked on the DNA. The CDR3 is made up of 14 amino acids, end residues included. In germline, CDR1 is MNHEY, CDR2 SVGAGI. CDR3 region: CASRSNDRDAGYSL.

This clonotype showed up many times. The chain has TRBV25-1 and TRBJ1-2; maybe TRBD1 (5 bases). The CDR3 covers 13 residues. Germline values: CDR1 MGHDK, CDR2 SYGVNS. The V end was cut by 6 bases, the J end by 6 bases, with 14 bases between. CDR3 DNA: TGTGCCAGCAGAAAGGGAGGGGTTCATGGCTACACCTTC. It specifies CASRKGGVHGYTF.

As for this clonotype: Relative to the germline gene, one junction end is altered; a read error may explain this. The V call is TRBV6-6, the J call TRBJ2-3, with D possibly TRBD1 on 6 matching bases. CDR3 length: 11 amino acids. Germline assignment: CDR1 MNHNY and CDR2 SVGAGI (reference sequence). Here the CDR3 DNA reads TGTGCCGGCAGCCCAGGGGATACACAGTATTTT. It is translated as CAGSPGDTQYF.

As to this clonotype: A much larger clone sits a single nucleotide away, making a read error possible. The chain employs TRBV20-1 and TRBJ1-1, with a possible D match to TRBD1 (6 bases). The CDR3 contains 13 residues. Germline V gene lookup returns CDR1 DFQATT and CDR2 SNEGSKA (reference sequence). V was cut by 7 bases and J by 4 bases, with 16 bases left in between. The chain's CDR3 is CSVLKQGATEAFF. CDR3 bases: TGCAGTGTTCTGAAACAGGGTGCCACTGAAGCTTTCTTT.

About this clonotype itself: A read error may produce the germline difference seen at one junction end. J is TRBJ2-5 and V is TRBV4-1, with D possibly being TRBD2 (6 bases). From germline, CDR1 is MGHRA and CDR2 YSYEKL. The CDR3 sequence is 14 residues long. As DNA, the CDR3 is TGTGCCAGCAGGTGGACTATCGCTGGGGAGACCCAGTACTTC. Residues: CASRWTIAGETQYF.

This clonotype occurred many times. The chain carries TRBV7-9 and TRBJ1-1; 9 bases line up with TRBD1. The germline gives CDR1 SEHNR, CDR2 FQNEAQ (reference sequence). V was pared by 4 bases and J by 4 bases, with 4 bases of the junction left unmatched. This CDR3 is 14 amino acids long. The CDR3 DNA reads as TGTGCCAGCAGCTCCGGACAGGGGAGCACTGAAGCTTTCTTT. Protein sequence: CASSSGQGSTEAFF.

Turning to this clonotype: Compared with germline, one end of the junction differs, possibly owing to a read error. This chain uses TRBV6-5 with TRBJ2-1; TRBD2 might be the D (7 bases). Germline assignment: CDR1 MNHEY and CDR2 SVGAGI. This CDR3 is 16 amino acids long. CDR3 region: CVSSYEEGGGAGEQFF. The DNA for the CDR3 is TGTGTCAGCAGTTACGAGGAAGGGGGGGGTGCAGGGGAGCAGTTCTTC.

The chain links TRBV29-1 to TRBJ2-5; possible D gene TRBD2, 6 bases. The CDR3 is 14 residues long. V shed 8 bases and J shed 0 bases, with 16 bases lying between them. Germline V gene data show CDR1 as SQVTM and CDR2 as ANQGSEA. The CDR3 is CSTIMEGNQETQYF. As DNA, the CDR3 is TGCAGCACCATAATGGAGGGAAACCAAGAGACCCAGTACTTC. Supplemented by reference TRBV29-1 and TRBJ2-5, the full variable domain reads SAVISQKPSRDICQRGTSLTIQCQVDSQVTMMFWYRQQPGQSLTLIATANQGSEATYESGFVIDKFPISRPNLTFSTLTVSNMSPEDSSIYLCSTIMEGNQETQYFGPGTRLLVL.